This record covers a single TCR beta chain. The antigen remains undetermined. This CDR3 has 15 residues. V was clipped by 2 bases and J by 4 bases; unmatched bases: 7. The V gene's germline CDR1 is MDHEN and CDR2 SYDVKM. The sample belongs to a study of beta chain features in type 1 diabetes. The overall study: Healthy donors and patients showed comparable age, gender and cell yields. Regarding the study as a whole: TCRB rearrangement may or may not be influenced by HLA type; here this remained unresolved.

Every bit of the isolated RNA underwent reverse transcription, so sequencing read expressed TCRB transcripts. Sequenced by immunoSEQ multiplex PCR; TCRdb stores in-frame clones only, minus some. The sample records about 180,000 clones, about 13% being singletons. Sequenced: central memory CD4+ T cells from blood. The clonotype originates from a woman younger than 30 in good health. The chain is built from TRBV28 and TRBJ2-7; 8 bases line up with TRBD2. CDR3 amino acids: CASSLGSGIRYEQYF. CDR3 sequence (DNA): TGTGCCAGCAGTTTAGGTAGCGGGATAAGATACGAGCAGTACTTC.